A single sample is the source of the 32 T cell receptor beta chains below, sequenced in a study of cytomegalovirus exposure and HLA in healthy donors. It was with 60 Vbeta and 13 Jbeta primers that the PCR ran. The protocol was immunoSEQ multiplex PCR, while the TCRdb copy is restricted to in-frame clones and leaves out a portion. The top ten hold approximately 0.39% of the sample, which has about 210,000 clones, roughly three quarters seen once. Sequenced input: PBMCs. These receptors were taken from a male donor in good health and CMV-seropositive.

The chain is built from TRBV27 and TRBJ2-6; no clear D. Germline CDR1 reads MNHEY; CDR2 reads SMNVEV (reference sequence). V shed 0 bases and J shed 0 bases, with 6 bases lying between them. The CDR3 is made up of 16 amino acids. CDR3 sequence: CASSLSPLSGANVLTF. Here the CDR3 DNA reads TGTGCCAGCAGTTTATCCCCTCTCTCTGGGGCCAACGTCCTGACTTTC.

The rearrangement links TRBV18 to TRBJ1-2; D not resolved. Trimming left V 0 bases short and J 7 bases short, with 12 bases between. Germline loops: CDR1 KGHSH, CDR2 LQKENI. CDR3 length: 14 residues. CDR3 DNA: TGTGCCAGCTCACCACCGGCGGGCCCTTCTGGCTACACCTTC. Residues: CASSPPAGPSGYTF.

The chain has TRBV25-1 and TRBJ1-2; D unresolved. Germline CDR1 and CDR2: MGHDK and SYGVNS. This CDR3 spans 13 amino acids. V dropped 6 bases and J dropped 0 bases, with 8 bases sitting between them. CDR3 in DNA: TGTGCCAGCAGGAGCGGTACTAACTATGGCTACACCTTC. This translates into CASRSGTNYGYTF.

The chain joins TRBV7-6 to TRBJ2-7; 11 nucleotides agree with TRBD2. CDR1 and CDR2 from the germline V gene are SGHVS and FNYEAQ. V lost 5 bases, J lost 4 bases, and 16 bases stayed unmatched. This CDR3 is 18 amino acids long. The CDR3: CASSTLAGGAGAAYEQYF. The CDR3 bases are TGTGCCAGCAGCACCCTAGCGGGAGGAGCGGGAGCCGCGTACGAGCAGTACTTC.

This clone has only a few counts. The chain recombines TRBV5-1 with TRBJ2-2, with a tentative D call TRBD1 (5 bases). The CDR3 is made up of 14 amino acids. V was cut by 5 bases and J by 7 bases, with 15 bases left in between. Germline V gives CDR1 SGHRS, CDR2 YFSETQ. Here the CDR3 reads CASRLVRANGELFF. The CDR3 DNA follows: TGCGCCAGCAGGCTTGTCAGGGCCAACGGGGAGCTGTTTTTT.

V gene TRBV10-2 combines with J gene TRBJ1-5; 8 bases fit TRBD1. Germline V CDR1 and CDR2: WSHSY, SAAADI. The CDR3 spans 16 residues. V lost 10 bases to trimming and J lost 1 base; unmatched junction nucleotides: 12. Here the CDR3 reads CATDRGESGSNQPQHF. The DNA for the CDR3 is TGCGCCACCGACAGGGGTGAGTCGGGGAGCAATCAGCCCCAGCATTTT.

The chain has TRBV7-3 and TRBJ2-3; D unresolved. CDR1 and CDR2 (germline): SGHTA, FQGTGA. Deletions cut 2 bases from V and 4 bases from J, with 13 bases between. The CDR3 length is 15 residues. In DNA form, the CDR3 reads TGTGCCAGCAGCTTAGCAGGCCGCAAGGCAGATACGCAGTATTTT. This codes for CASSLAGRKADTQYF.

In its sample, this clone was seen a few times. The gene calls are TRBV5-4 and TRBJ2-7; TRBD2 matches at 16 bases. With 4 bases clipped from V and 6 bases from J, the junction kept 7 bases outside the gene matches. Germline V gene data show CDR1 as SGHNT and CDR2 as YYREEE (reference sequence). The CDR3 sequence is 16 residues long. In DNA form, the CDR3 reads TGTGCCAGCAGCCCGGGGACTAGCGGGAGGGAGGGCGAGCAGTACTTC. It translates to CASSPGTSGREGEQYF.

The rearrangement links TRBV7-2 to TRBJ1-2; 10 bases are shared with TRBD1. Losses at the gene ends were 5 bases for V and 4 bases for J; bases not matched to a gene: 10. This CDR3 has 16 amino acids. Germline-derived CDR1 and CDR2 are SGHTA and FQGNSA. The CDR3 nucleotides are TGTGCCAGCAGCCTCCAAAGTAGGACAGGGGGCTATGGCTACACCTTC. Translation: CASSLQSRTGGYGYTF. Full variable domain (remainder filled in from reference TRBV7-2 and TRBJ1-2): GAGVSQSPSNKVTEKGKDVELRCDPISGHTALYWYRQSLGQGLEFLIYFQGNSAPDKSGLPSDRFSAERTGGSVSTLTIQRTQQEDSAVYLCASSLQSRTGGYGYTFGSGTRLTVV.

DNA of the CDR3: TGCGCCAGCATTTTCACTTTCGGGACTCAGGAGTACGAGCAGTACTTC. It encodes CASIFTFGTQEYEQYF. The gene calls are TRBV23-1 and TRBJ2-7, with a tentative D call TRBD2 (6 bases). TRBV23-1 qualifies as an ORF whose function is uncertain. The CDR3 is 16 amino acids. Trimming pared 7 bases from V and 4 bases from J, leaving 23 bases between.

This clone showed up just once. The rearrangement links TRBV5-6 to TRBJ1-5; 7 bases are a match to TRBD1. J lost 6 bases, V lost 2 bases, and 5 bases had no gene match. The CDR3 extends over 14 amino acids. Germline V CDR1 and CDR2: SGHDT, YYEEEE. The CDR3 DNA sequence: TGTGCCAGCAGCTTTTCAGGGGGTGGTCAGCCCCAGCATTTT. It yields the protein CASSFSGGGQPQHF. The variable domain in full, with the rest retrieved from reference TRBV5-6 and TRBJ1-5, is DAGVTQSPTHLIKTRGQQVTLRCSPKSGHDTVSWYQQALGQGPQFIFQYYEEEERQRGNFPDRFSGHQFPNYSSELNVNALLLGDSALYLCASSFSGGGQPQHFGDGTRLSIL.

The rearrangement links TRBV1 to TRBJ2-2; the table gives TRBD1 as D, unverified against the DNA. TRBV1 is a pseudogene locus. The CDR3 sequence is 18 residues long. The CDR3 DNA follows: TGCACCAGCAGCCAAGTTAGGCGACAGGCCCACACGTCCGGGGAGCTGTTTTTT. Its translation is CTSSQVRRQAHTSGELFF.

This sequence joins TRBV7-2 and TRBJ1-5; tentatively, D is TRBD1 (6 bases). Germline V gene data show CDR1 as SGHTA and CDR2 as FQGNSA. Trimming left V 4 bases short and J 3 bases short, with 19 bases between. The CDR3 covers 17 residues. The DNA of the CDR3 is TGTGCCAGCAGCTCGACGGCAGGGGCTCGACTCAATCAGCCCCAGCATTTT. Translation gives CASSSTAGARLNQPQHF.

The rearrangement links TRBV11-1 to TRBJ2-5, with TRBD1 as a possible D gene (5 bases). Trimming took 1 base from V and 0 from J, leaving 12 bases between them. Germline CDR1 reads SGHAT; CDR2 reads FQDESV (reference sequence). CDR3 length: 16 residues. The CDR3 region is CASSLGGPANQETQYF. Written as DNA, the CDR3 is TGTGCCAGCAGCTTAGGGGGCCCAGCTAACCAAGAGACCCAGTACTTC. The variable domain in full, with the rest retrieved from reference TRBV11-1 and TRBJ2-5, is EAEVAQSPRYKITEKSQAVAFWCDPISGHATLYWYRQILGQGPELLVQFQDESVVDDSQLPKDRFSAERLKGVDSTLKIQPAELGDSAMYLCASSLGGPANQETQYFGPGTRLLVL.

This chain links TRBV12-5 with TRBJ2-1; D call uncertain. Germline loops: CDR1 LGHNT, CDR2 FRNRAP. V was cut by 0 bases and J by 5 bases, with 5 bases left in between. The CDR3 spans 13 residues. The CDR3 sequence is CASGLVQNNEQFF. In DNA form, the CDR3 reads TGTGCTAGTGGTTTGGTACAGAACAATGAGCAGTTCTTC.

This chain connects TRBV5-4 to TRBJ1-1, with D unresolved. Germline V gene sequence: CDR1 SGHNT, CDR2 YYREEE (reference sequence). V lost 1 base to trimming and J lost 1 base, with 8 bases between them. The CDR3 has 14 amino acids. CDR3 nucleotide sequence: TGTGCCAGCAGCTTGAAGGCAGGGAACACTGAAGCTTTCTTT. It codes for CASSLKAGNTEAFF.

The V and J genes are TRBV28 and TRBJ1-5; TRBD1 matches 9 bases. V was pared by 6 bases and J by 1 base, with 4 bases of the junction left unmatched. The V gene's germline CDR1 is MDHEN and CDR2 SYDVKM. The CDR3 is made up of 15 amino acids. CDR3 sequence reads: CASSTGGTSNQPQHF. The DNA for the CDR3 is TGTGCCAGCAGCACAGGGGGCACGAGCAATCAGCCCCAGCATTTT.

V gene TRBV5-1 combines with J gene TRBJ2-5, with 7 bases lining up with TRBD2. The V and J ends lost 5 bases and 4 bases, in that order; junction bases with no gene match: 8. Germline V gene data show CDR1 as SGHRS and CDR2 as YFSETQ. The CDR3 runs to 14 residues. The CDR3 DNA reads as TGCGCCAGCAGGCCCCTGGAGCGGGGAGAGACCCAGTACTTC. This encodes CASRPLERGETQYF.

The genes are TRBV7-3 and TRBJ2-3; D remains ambiguous. CDR3 length: 14 residues. Trimming cost V 4 bases and J 4 bases, with 12 bases left between them. From germline, CDR1 is SGHTA and CDR2 FQGTGA. CDR3 nucleotides: TGTGCCAGCAGCTCACCCGACTTCGCAGATACGCAGTATTTT. Translation: CASSSPDFADTQYF.

In this sample, this clone turned up a few times. The chain employs TRBV5-1 and TRBJ2-2; D unclear. The CDR3 loop spans 13 amino acids. Trimming took off 0 bases at V and 6 bases at J, with 6 bases between the two ends. Germline V gives CDR1 SGHRS, CDR2 YFSETQ. In DNA, the CDR3 is TGCGCCAGCAGCTTGGATCCAGCCGGGGAGCTGTTTTTT. Its protein product is CASSLDPAGELFF.

This clone was seen only a few times. The genes are TRBV28 and TRBJ1-5; 7 bases line up with TRBD1. Per germline, CDR1 MDHEN and CDR2 SYDVKM. The CDR3 totals 13 residues. Trimming took 6 bases from V and 4 from J; bases not matched to a gene: 3. CDR3 loop: CASRTGMNQPQHF. The CDR3 DNA is TGTGCCAGCAGGACAGGGATGAATCAGCCCCAGCATTTT.

This chain connects TRBV7-9 to TRBJ2-5; maybe TRBD1 (6 bases). CDR1 is SEHNR and CDR2 is FQNEAQ in the germline V gene (reference sequence). V was clipped by 5 bases and J by 1 base, with 14 bases between them. This CDR3 is 15 amino acids long. CDR3 DNA: TGTGCCAGCAGCGCCACAGGGTTGACCCAAGAGACCCAGTACTTC. It encodes CASSATGLTQETQYF.

The genes are TRBV28 and TRBJ2-7; 7 bases fit TRBD1. Germline CDR1 and CDR2: MDHEN and SYDVKM. The ends lost 6 bases at V and 4 bases at J; junction bases unmatched: 3. The length of the CDR3 is 12 residues. The CDR3 spells CASRLTGYEQYF. The CDR3 DNA reads TGTGCCAGCAGGCTGACAGGGTACGAGCAGTACTTC.

The chain has TRBV4-1 and TRBJ1-2; tentatively, D is TRBD1 (5 bases). Between the trimmed V and J ends, which lost 4 bases and 3 bases, there was a span of 18 bases. The CDR3 covers 16 residues. Germline assignment: CDR1 MGHRA and CDR2 YSYEKL. DNA for the CDR3: TGCGCCAGCAGCCCCTCCGAAGTAAAAGGGGACTATGGCTACACCTTC. It yields the protein CASSPSEVKGDYGYTF.

The gene calls are TRBV6-5 and TRBJ2-5; TRBD1 aligns across 8 bases. The V and J ends lost 4 bases and 4 bases, in that order; junction bases with no gene match: 2. The CDR3 consists of 13 residues. In germline, CDR1 is MNHEY, CDR2 SVGAGI. The CDR3 reads CASSSRGRETQYF. CDR3 coding DNA: TGTGCCAGCAGTTCCAGGGGGCGAGAGACCCAGTACTTC.

The chain carries TRBV7-2 and TRBJ2-5, with TRBD2 matching 7 bases. The assigned J gene may be wrong: the sequence end matches TRBJ2-7 better. The germline V gene has CDR1 SGHTA and CDR2 FQGNSA. This CDR3 is 14 amino acids long. The DNA for the CDR3 is TGTGCCAGCAGCTCCTGGGAGGGGTCCTACGAGCAGTACTTC. It is translated as CASSSWEGSYEQYF.

The chain's CDR3 is CSVRAFTGSSYNEQFF. CDR3 in DNA: TGCAGCGTCCGCGCCTTTACAGGGAGCTCCTACAATGAGCAGTTCTTC. The rearrangement joins TRBV29-1 to TRBJ2-1, with a weak D call TRBD1 (6 bases). CDR3 size: 16 residues. V lost 6 bases, J lost 0 bases, and 18 bases lay in between. Germline CDR1 and CDR2: SQVTM and ANQGSEA.

The genes are TRBV6-5 and TRBJ2-7, with a weak D call TRBD1 (5 bases). V shed 6 bases and J shed 4 bases, with 16 bases lying between them. Germline CDR1 MNHEY, CDR2 SVGAGI. This CDR3 has 14 residues. CDR3 sequence (DNA): TGTGCCAGCAGCGACAGTCCCCAAGGTTACGAGCAGTACTTC. It translates to CASSDSPQGYEQYF.

The chain links TRBV4-2 to TRBJ2-1, with TRBD2 identical over 9 bases. There are 16 residues in the CDR3. Germline loops: CDR1 LGHNA, CDR2 YNFKEQ. The ends lost 1 base at V and 4 bases at J; junction bases unmatched: 5. The CDR3 region is CASSQAARGGYNEQFF. Here the CDR3 DNA reads TGTGCCAGCAGCCAAGCGGCGCGGGGGGGGTACAATGAGCAGTTCTTC.

This chain links TRBV18 with TRBJ2-1; 7 positions agree with TRBD2. From germline, CDR1 is KGHSH and CDR2 LQKENI. J gave up 2 bases and V 3 bases, and 10 bases lay outside the gene matches. This CDR3 comprises 17 residues. This chain's CDR3 is CASSPGGGRATYNEQFF. CDR3 nucleotide sequence: TGTGCCAGCTCACCCGGTGGGGGGAGGGCTACCTACAATGAGCAGTTCTTC.

In DNA form, the CDR3 reads TGTGCCGCTTCGCGGACAGGGGTCAATCAGCCCCAGCATTTT. The encoded protein is CAASRTGVNQPQHF. The chain couples TRBV30 to TRBJ1-5; 9 nucleotides match TRBD1. Germline-derived CDR1 and CDR2 are GTSNPN and SVGIG (reference sequence). Losses at the gene ends were 8 bases for V and 3 bases for J; bases not matched to a gene: 8. This CDR3 region has 14 residues.

The gene calls are TRBV11-2 and TRBJ2-7; a weak D match, TRBD1 (6 bases). The germline V and J ends were trimmed by 0 bases and 0 bases, with 6 bases remaining between them. Germline V gene lookup returns CDR1 SGHAT and CDR2 FQNNGV. This CDR3 spans 14 amino acids. This CDR3 is CASSLEDSSYEQYF. The CDR3 coding sequence is TGTGCCAGCAGCTTAGAGGACAGCTCCTACGAGCAGTACTTC.